This record concerns one T cell receptor (beta chain) sequence. What it recognizes is unknown. This table comes from immunoSEQ multiplex PCR, and its TCRdb copy is limited to in-frame clones, with some not included. The sample gives about 2 million clones, over 85% of which show up once; 0.13% is in the top ten. Germline V gene sequence: CDR1 SGHNT, CDR2 YYREEE (reference sequence). The CDR3 has 13 amino acids. Deletions cut 4 bases from V and 4 bases from J, with 11 bases between. This specimen belongs to a study of shared clonotypes between healthy human individuals. Findings and caveats of the study: It was observed that about 5% of naive CD4 clonotypes were shared across a handful of donors. The sole specimen, blood, was sampled, and tissue repertoires likely differ.

The receptor was isolated from a man aged 18 to 29 in good health. The chain employs TRBV5-4 and TRBJ2-5; the D gene is possibly TRBD1 (5 bases). Sequencing was performed on naive CD4+ T cells sorted from blood. Indicated subset: CD45RA+ positively selected. CDR3 loop: CASSPGRGETQYF. The CDR3 DNA follows: TGTGCCAGCAGCCCAGGGCGAGGAGAGACCCAGTACTTC.